This T cell receptor (beta chain) was recorded in a study of T cell clonality in common variable immunodeficiency. This clone was seen at least ten times. Its antigen is still unknown. The read falls 3 residues short of the CDR3 end, and the missing part is taken from the germline J gene. The study's findings and limits: Fewer TCRbeta clones were shared among CVID subjects than controls. Common variable immunodeficiency TCR beta sequences reportedly had fewer deletions and N-nucleotide insertions. CVID patient heterogeneity limited repertoire-clinical complication correlations.

The CDR3 consists of 13 residues. V shed 7 bases and J shed 5 bases, with 13 bases lying between them. The germline CDR1 and CDR2 sequences are SGHRS and YFSETQ. Produced via immunoSEQ multiplex PCR; TCRdb's table is partial and in-frame only. The sample contains some 38,000 clones, none of them singletons. This clonotype was sampled from a person aged 18 to 75 in good health. Sequencing was performed on peripheral blood mononuclear cells. The chain recombines TRBV5-1 with TRBJ1-5; TRBD1 is a possible D gene (5 bases). The CDR3 sequence is CASADRIHQPQHF. The sequenced part of the CDR3 DNA is TGCGCCAGCGCAGACAGAATACATCAGCCC.